These T cell receptor beta chains were read from a single sample in a study of blood T cell repertoires in COVID-19. Generated by immunoSEQ multiplex PCR, the TCRdb table keeps only in-frame clones and is missing some. This sample has under 150,000 clones; roughly 85% occur once, and the top ten carry approximately 3.6%. Sequencing was done on a sample of peripheral blood. These receptors were taken from a middle-aged man with acute or convalescent COVID-19. The CDR3 runs from the conserved cysteine through the conserved F or W. Fields, in order: CDR3 length, J gene, V gene, D gene, clone size, CDR3 DNA, CDR3 protein. A D gene is named only where the DNA matches it firmly. Size is omitted from some rows. Given values are once, few, many or a class for expanded clones.

>15|TRBJ1-4|TRBV3-1/TRBV3-2|-|-
TGTGCCAGCTCTGGACTACAGGCGACTAATGAAAAACTGTTTTTT
CASSGLQATNEKLFF
>15|TRBJ2-2|TRBV6-2/TRBV6-3|TRBD2|-
TGTGCCAGCAGCCCTAGCGGATATAACACCGGGGAGCTGTTTTTT
CASSPSGYNTGELFF
>15|TRBJ1-3|TRBV30|-|-
TGTGCCTGGGGAGTGCCTTCGGGGTCAGGAAACACCATATATTTT
CAWGVPSGSGNTIYF
>15|TRBJ2-2|TRBV7-9|-|-
TGTGCCAGCAGGAGTGGGGGCGCGAACACCGGGGAGCTGTTTTTT
CASRSGGANTGELFF
>12|TRBJ1-4|TRBV5-1|-|-
TGCGCCAGCAGCTTAACAGGAGAAAAACTGTTTTTT
CASSLTGEKLFF
>16|TRBJ2-5|TRBV7-3|-|-
TGTGCCAGCAGCTTAAAGGGCAGGACTGAGAGCTTGACCCAGTACTTC
CASSLKGRTESLTQYF
>17|TRBJ2-1|TRBV12-5|TRBD1|-
TGTGCTAGTGGTTTGGTCAAGGGACAGTCGAAGGTTAATGAGCAGTTCTTC
CASGLVKGQSKVNEQFF
>14|TRBJ1-2|TRBV15|-|-
TGTGCCACCAGCAGAGATCAGGCAGCCTATGGCTACACCTTC
CATSRDQAAYGYTF
>15|TRBJ2-2|TRBV6-5|TRBD1|-
TGTGCCAGCAGTTTGACAGGGTCTTGGACCGGGGAGCTGTTTTTT
CASSLTGSWTGELFF
>15|TRBJ2-7|TRBV7-9|TRBD1|-
TGTGCCAGCAGCTCCCGGACAGGGGTTGACTACGAGCAGTACTTC
CASSSRTGVDYEQYF
>14|TRBJ2-5|TRBV5-6|TRBD1|once
TGTGCCAGCAGCGGGGACAGGGAGGGAGAGACCCAGTACTTC
CASSGDREGETQYF